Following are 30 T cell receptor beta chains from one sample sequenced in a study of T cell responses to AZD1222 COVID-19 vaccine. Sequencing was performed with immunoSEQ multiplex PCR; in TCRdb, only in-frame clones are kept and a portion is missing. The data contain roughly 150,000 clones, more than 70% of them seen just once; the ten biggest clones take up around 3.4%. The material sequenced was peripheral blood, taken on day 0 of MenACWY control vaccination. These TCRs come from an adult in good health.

The CDR3 reads CASRYIGSEQYF. The CDR3 DNA reads TGTGCCAGCAGGTACATAGGCAGCGAGCAGTACTTC. The V gene is TRBV2, the J gene TRBJ2-7; D unresolved. Germline V gives CDR1 SNHLY, CDR2 FYNNEI. The CDR3 consists of 12 residues. Deletions cut 6 bases from V and 6 bases from J, with 12 bases between.

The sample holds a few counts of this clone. This CDR3 reads CASSPPGAINSPLHF. DNA of the CDR3: TGTGCCAGCAGTCCTCCGGGGGCGATCAATTCACCCCTCCACTTT. The gene calls are TRBV7-2 and TRBJ1-6; D possibly corresponds to TRBD1 (6 bases). The CDR3 is made up of 15 amino acids. V lost 6 bases and J 7 bases, leaving 16 bases between the germline ends. The germline gives CDR1 SGHTA, CDR2 FQGNSA.

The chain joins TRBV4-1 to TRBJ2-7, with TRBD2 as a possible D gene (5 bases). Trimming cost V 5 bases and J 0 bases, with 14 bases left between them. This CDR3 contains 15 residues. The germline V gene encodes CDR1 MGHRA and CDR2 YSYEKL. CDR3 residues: CASSNTDFGSYEQYF. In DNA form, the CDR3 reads TGCGCCAGCAGCAATACGGACTTCGGCTCCTACGAGCAGTACTTC.

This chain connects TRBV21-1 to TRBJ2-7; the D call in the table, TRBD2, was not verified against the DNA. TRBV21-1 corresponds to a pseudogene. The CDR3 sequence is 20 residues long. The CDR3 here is CASSNTDDLNRRFSGYEQYF. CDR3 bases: TGTGCCAGCAGCAATACGGATGACTTAAACCGTCGCTTTTCTGGCTACGAGCAGTACTTC.

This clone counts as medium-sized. The CDR3 bases are TGTGCCTGGAGTGTACAGGGAGGAACCTACGAGCAGTACTTC. This gives the protein CAWSVQGGTYEQYF. The chain carries TRBV30 and TRBJ2-7; D tentatively fits TRBD1 or TRBD2 (6 bases each). The germline V gene has CDR1 GTSNPN and CDR2 SVGIG (reference sequence). CDR3 length: 14 residues. Trimming removed 0 bases at V and 2 bases at J, with 11 bases between.

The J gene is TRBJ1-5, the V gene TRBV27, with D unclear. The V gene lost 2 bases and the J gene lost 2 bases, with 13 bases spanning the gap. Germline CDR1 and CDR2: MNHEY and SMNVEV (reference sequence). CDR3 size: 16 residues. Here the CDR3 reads CASSLRSPRGNQPQHF. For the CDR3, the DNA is TGTGCCAGCAGTTTAAGGTCCCCCCGGGGCAATCAGCCCCAGCATTTT.

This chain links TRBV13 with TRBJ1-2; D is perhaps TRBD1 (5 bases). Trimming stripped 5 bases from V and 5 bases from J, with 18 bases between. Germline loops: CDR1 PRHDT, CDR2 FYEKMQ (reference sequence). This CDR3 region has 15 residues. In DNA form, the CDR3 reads TGTGCCAGCAGCCCTGGACGGGGACTAGGGTATGGCTACACCTTC. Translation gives CASSPGRGLGYGYTF.

This CDR3 is CASSPRLAGYEQYF. For the CDR3, the DNA is TGTGCCAGCAGCCCCCGTTTAGCGGGGTACGAGCAGTACTTC. V is TRBV9 and J is TRBJ2-7; 8 bases align to TRBD2. The CDR3 length is 14 residues. Germline trimming cut 4 bases from V and 4 bases from J; bases unmatched to any gene: 7. Germline CDR1 is SGDLS and CDR2 is YYNGEE.

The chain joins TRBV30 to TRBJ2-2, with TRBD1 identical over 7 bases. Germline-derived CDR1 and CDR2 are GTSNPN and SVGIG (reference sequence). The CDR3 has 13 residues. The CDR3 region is CGTGTVSTGELFF. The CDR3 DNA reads TGTGGGACCGGGACAGTATCCACCGGGGAGCTGTTTTTT. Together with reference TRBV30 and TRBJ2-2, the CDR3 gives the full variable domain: SQTIHQWPATLVQPVGSPLSLECTVEGTSNPNLYWYRQAAGRGLQLLFYSVGIGQISSEVPQNLSASRPQDRQFILSSKKLLLSDSGFYLCGTGTVSTGELFFGEGSRLTVL.

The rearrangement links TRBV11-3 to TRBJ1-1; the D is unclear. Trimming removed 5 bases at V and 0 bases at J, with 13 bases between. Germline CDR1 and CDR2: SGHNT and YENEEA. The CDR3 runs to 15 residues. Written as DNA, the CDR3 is TGTGCCAGCAGCAAAAGCGGAGTGTTGAACACTGAAGCTTTCTTT. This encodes CASSKSGVLNTEAFF.

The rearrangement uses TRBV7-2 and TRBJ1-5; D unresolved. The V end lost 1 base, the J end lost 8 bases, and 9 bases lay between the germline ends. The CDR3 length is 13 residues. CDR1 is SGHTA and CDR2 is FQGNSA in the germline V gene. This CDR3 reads CASSLEGSKPQHF. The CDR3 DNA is TGTGCCAGCAGCTTAGAGGGATCAAAGCCCCAGCATTTT.

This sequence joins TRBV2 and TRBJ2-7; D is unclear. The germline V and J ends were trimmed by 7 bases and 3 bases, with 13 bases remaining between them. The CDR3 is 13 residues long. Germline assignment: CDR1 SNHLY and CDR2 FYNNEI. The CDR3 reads CASTTLVSYEQYF. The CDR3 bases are TGTGCCAGCACCACTTTAGTAAGCTACGAGCAGTACTTC.

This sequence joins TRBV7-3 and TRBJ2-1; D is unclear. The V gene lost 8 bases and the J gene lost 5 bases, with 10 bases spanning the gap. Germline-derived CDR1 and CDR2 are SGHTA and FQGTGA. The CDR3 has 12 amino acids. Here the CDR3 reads CASGRSHNEQFF. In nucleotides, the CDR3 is TGTGCCAGCGGCCGATCGCACAATGAGCAGTTCTTC.

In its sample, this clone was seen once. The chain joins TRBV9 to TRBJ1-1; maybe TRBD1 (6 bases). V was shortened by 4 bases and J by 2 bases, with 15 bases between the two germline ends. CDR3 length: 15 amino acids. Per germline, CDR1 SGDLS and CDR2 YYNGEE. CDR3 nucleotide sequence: TGTGCCAGCAGCCCAGGGGAGGTAGTCAACACTGAAGCTTTCTTT. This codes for CASSPGEVVNTEAFF.

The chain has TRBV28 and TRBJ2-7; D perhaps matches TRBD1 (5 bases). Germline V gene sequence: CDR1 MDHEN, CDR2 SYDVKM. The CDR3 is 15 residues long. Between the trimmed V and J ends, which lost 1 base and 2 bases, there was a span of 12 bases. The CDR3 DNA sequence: TGTGCCAGCAGTTTATCACAGGCGGCCGCCTACGAGCAGTACTTC. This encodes CASSLSQAAAYEQYF. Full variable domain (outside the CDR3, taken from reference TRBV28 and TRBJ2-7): DVKVTQSSRYLVKRTGEKVFLECVQDMDHENMFWYRQDPGLGLRLIYFSYDVKMKEKGDIPEGYSVSREKKERFSLILESASTNQTSMYLCASSLSQAAAYEQYFGPGTRLTVT.

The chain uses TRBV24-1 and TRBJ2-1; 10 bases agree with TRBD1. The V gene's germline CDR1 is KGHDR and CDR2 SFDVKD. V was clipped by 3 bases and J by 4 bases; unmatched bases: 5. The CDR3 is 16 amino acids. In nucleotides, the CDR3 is TGTGCCACCAGTGATGTCGGACAGGGGGGTTACAATGAGCAGTTCTTC. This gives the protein CATSDVGQGGYNEQFF.

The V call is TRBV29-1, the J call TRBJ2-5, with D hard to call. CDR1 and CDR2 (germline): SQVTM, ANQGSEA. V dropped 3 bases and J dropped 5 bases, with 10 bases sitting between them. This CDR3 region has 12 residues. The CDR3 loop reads CSVEPMSETQYF. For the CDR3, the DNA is TGCAGCGTTGAGCCCATGTCGGAGACCCAGTACTTC.

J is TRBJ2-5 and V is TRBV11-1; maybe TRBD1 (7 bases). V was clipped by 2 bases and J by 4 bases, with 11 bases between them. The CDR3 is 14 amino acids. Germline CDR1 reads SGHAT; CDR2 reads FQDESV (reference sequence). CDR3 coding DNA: TGTGCCAGCAGCTTACGACAGGGAGGAGAGACCCAGTACTTC. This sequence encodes CASSLRQGGETQYF.

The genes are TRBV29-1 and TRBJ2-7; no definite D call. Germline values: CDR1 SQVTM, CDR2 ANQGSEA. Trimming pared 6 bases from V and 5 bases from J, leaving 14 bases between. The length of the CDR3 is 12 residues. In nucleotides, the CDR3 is TGCAGCGTCCGCTACGAGCGAAACGAGCAGTACTTC. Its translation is CSVRYERNEQYF.

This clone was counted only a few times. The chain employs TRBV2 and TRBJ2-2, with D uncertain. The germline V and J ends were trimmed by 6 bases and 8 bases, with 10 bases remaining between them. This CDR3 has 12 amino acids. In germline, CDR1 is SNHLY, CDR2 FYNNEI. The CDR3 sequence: CASSQQLGELFF. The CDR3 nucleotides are TGTGCCAGCAGCCAACAACTGGGGGAGCTGTTTTTT.

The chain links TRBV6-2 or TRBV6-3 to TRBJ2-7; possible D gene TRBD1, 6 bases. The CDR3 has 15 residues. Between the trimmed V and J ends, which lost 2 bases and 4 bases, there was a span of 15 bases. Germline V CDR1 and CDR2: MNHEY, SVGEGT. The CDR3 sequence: CASSYAQDRAYEQYF. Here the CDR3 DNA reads TGTGCCAGCAGTTACGCTCAGGACAGAGCGTACGAGCAGTACTTC.

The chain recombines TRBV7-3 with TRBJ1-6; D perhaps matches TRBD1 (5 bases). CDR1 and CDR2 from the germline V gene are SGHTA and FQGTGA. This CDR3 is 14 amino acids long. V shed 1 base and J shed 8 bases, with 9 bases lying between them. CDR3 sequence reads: CASSLNGGYSPLHF. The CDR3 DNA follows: TGTGCCAGCAGCTTAAACGGGGGATATTCACCCCTCCACTTT. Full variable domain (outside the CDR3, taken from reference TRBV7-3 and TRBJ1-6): GAGVSQTPSNKVTEKGKYVELRCDPISGHTALYWYRQSLGQGPEFLIYFQGTGAADDSGLPNDRFFAVRPEGSVSTLKIQRTERGDSAVYLCASSLNGGYSPLHFGNGTRLTVT.

CDR3 DNA sequence: TGTGCCAGCAGCTTAGATCACGGTGGGGTTTACGAGCAGTACTTC. This encodes CASSLDHGGVYEQYF. The chain links TRBV11-2 to TRBJ2-7; the D is unclear. This CDR3 comprises 15 residues. V lost 0 bases and J lost 4, with 13 bases in between. Germline CDR1 is SGHAT and CDR2 is FQNNGV.

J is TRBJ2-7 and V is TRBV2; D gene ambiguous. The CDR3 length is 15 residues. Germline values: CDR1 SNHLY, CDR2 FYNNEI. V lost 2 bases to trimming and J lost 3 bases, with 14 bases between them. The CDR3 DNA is TGTGCCAGCAGTGAACCGGCACCTTCTGACTACGAGCAGTACTTC. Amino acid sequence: CASSEPAPSDYEQYF.

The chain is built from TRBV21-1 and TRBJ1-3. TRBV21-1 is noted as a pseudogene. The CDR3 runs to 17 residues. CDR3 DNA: TGTGCCAGCAGCAATCAGGGAGGTTCCGACTCTGGAAACACCATATATTTT. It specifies CASSNQGGSDSGNTIYF.

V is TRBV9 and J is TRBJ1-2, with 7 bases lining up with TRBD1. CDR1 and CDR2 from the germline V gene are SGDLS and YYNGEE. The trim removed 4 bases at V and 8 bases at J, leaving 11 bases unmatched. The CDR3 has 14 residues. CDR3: CASSPQDRVGGYTF. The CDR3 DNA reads TGTGCCAGCAGCCCTCAAGACAGGGTCGGCGGCTACACCTTC.

CDR3 in amino acids: CASSVEFAGGEQFF. The CDR3 nucleotides read TGTGCCAGCAGCGTAGAGTTCGCAGGAGGTGAGCAGTTCTTC. The chain is built from TRBV9 and TRBJ2-1, with D perhaps matching TRBD2 (5 bases). Trimming left V 0 bases short and J 9 bases short, with 13 bases between. The CDR3 has 14 residues. Looked up from germline, CDR1 is SGDLS and CDR2 is YYNGEE.

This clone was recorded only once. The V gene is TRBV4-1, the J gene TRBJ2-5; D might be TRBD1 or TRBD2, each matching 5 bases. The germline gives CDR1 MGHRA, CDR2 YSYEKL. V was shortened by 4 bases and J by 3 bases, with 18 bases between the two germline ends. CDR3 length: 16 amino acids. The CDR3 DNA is TGCGCCAGCAGCCTCCCAATTCAGAGGGGAAAAGAGACCCAGTACTTC. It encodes CASSLPIQRGKETQYF.

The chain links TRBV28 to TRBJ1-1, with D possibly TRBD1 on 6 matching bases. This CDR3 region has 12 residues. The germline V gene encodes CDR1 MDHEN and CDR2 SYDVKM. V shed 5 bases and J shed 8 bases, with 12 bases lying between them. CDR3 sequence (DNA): TGTGCCAGCAGTGAGGGGCAGGGGGAAGCTTTCTTT. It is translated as CASSEGQGEAFF.

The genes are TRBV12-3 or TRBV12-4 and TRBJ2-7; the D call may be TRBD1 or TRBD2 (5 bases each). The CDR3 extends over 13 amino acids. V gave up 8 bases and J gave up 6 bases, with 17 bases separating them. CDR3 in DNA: TGTGCCAGCCAACTCTACGGGGCGGGCGAGCAGTACTTC. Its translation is CASQLYGAGEQYF.